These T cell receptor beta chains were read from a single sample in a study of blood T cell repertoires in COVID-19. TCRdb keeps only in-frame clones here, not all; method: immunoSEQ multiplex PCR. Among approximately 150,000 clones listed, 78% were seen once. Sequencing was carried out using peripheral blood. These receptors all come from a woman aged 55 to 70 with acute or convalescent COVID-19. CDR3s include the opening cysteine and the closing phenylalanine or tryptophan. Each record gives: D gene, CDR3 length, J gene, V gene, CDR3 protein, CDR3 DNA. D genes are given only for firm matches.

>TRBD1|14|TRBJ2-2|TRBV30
CASIGQGLRGELFF
TGTGCCTCGATTGGACAGGGTTTACGTGGGGAGCTGTTTTTT
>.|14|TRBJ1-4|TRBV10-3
CAISQGRANEKLFF
TGTGCCATCAGTCAGGGTAGGGCTAATGAAAAACTGTTTTTT
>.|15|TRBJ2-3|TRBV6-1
CASSELAGRTDTQYF
TGTGCCAGCAGTGAATTAGCAGGGCGCACAGATACGCAGTATTTT
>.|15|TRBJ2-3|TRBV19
CASSPRGAWTDTQYF
TGTGCCAGTAGTCCCAGGGGAGCTTGGACAGATACGCAGTATTTT
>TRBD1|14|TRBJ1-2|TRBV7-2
CASSSIGTAYGYTF
TGTGCCAGCAGTAGTATCGGGACAGCCTATGGCTACACCTTC
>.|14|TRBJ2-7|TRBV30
CAWKTPGAGYEQYF
TGTGCCTGGAAGACCCCAGGGGCAGGGTACGAGCAGTACTTC
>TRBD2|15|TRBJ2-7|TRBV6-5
CASSLSEGGSSKQYF
TGTGCCAGCAGTCTCAGCGAGGGCGGGAGTAGCAAGCAGTACTTC
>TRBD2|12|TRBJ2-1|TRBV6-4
CASSDSGRKQFF
TGTGCCAGCAGTGATAGCGGGAGGAAGCAGTTCTTC
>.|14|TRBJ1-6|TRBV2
CASKRTDYNSPLHF
TGTGCCAGCAAAAGGACTGACTATAATTCACCCCTCCACTTT
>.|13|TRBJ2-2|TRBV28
CASSWDITGELFF
TGTGCCAGCAGTTGGGACATCACCGGGGAGCTGTTTTTT
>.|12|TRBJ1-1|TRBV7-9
CASSSRVTEAFF
TGTGCCAGCAGCTCACGGGTAACTGAAGCTTTCTTT
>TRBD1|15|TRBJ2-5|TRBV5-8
CASSLNGQGRETQYF
TGTGCCAGCAGCTTAAATGGACAGGGCCGAGAGACCCAGTACTTC
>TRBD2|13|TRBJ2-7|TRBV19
CASKLAGIYEQYF
TGTGCCAGTAAGTTAGCGGGAATCTACGAGCAGTACTTC
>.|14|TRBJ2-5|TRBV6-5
CASSYGLSQETQYF
TGTGCCAGCAGTTACGGGCTGTCCCAAGAGACCCAGTACTTC
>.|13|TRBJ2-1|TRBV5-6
CASSLGVYNEQFF
TGTGCCAGCAGCTTGGGCGTCTACAATGAGCAGTTCTTC
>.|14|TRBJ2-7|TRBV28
CASTPGLASYEQYF
TGTGCCAGCACCCCGGGACTTGCGTCCTACGAGCAGTACTTC
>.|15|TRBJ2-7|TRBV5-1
CASSLTRPSSYEQYF
TGCGCCAGCAGCTTGACGCGCCCGAGCTCCTACGAGCAGTACTTC